The rows below give T cell receptor beta chains drawn from one sample of a study of HIV-infected patients and healthy controls. Each CDR3 protein is one row after TCRdb ran MiXCR on the 5' RACE reads. Among around 7,000 distinct CDR3 sequences, roughly a tenth were seen once, and the ten largest hold about 18%. The input for sequencing was blood, taken during antiretroviral therapy. All receptors come from an adult with HIV infection. Each CDR3 is given with its conserved first and last residue. The D gene is left open where the match is weak. A row's size may be missing; if present it is once, few, many or a size class.

D	size	J	V	CDR3	DNA
.	medium-sized	TRBJ2-3	TRBV11-3	CASTSHVEDTQYF	TGTGCCAGCACCTCTCACGTGGAAGATACGCAGTATTTT
.	medium-sized	TRBJ1-1	TRBV13	CASNGDTNTEAFF	TGTGCCAGCAATGGGGATACGAACACTGAAGCTTTCTTT
.	medium-sized	TRBJ2-3	TRBV3-1	CASSHLASADTQYF	TGTGCCAGCAGCCACCTAGCCAGCGCAGATACGCAGTATTTT
.	many	TRBJ1-5	TRBV4-1	CASSQMIERSNGPQHF	TGCGCCAGCAGCCAAATGATCGAAAGGTCCAATGGGCCCCAGCATTTT
.	.	TRBJ2-7	TRBV6-5	CASSPRPDYEQYF	TGTGCCAGCTCCCCACGCCCGGACTACGAGCAGTACTTC
TRBD1	medium-sized	TRBJ2-3	TRBV6-5	CASGWGRQGGGTQYF	TGTGCCAGCGGATGGGGGAGACAGGGTGGTGGTACGCAGTATTTT
.	medium-sized	TRBJ2-7	TRBV7-2	CASSLRAYEQYF	TGTGCCAGCAGCCTAAGGGCCTACGAGCAGTACTTC
.	medium-sized	TRBJ2-7	TRBV5-1	CASSLVVGSYEQYF	TGCGCCAGCAGCTTGGTGGTCGGATCCTACGAGCAGTACTTC
TRBD1	many	TRBJ1-2	TRBV5-1	CASSLEPGGFMSDGYTF	TGCGCCAGCAGCTTGGAGCCAGGGGGCTTTATGTCGGATGGCTACACCTTC
.	medium-sized	TRBJ2-3	TRBV20-1	CSAPYGVWTQYF	TGCAGTGCTCCCTACGGGGTGTGGACGCAGTATTTT
.	few	TRBJ2-1	TRBV20-1	CSASPQVGNNEQFF	TGCAGTGCTAGCCCGCAGGTCGGGAACAATGAGCAGTTCTTC
.	many	TRBJ1-1	TRBV6-5	CASSFYRSMNTEAFF	TGTGCCAGCAGTTTCTACAGGAGCATGAACACTGAAGCTTTCTTT
TRBD1	medium-sized	TRBJ1-4	TRBV9	CASSSRQGATEKLFF	TGTGCCAGCAGCTCCCGACAGGGGGCAACTGAAAAACTGTTTTTT
.	medium-sized	TRBJ2-3	TRBV29-1	CSVEGSPRDPSTDTQYF	TGCAGCGTTGAAGGGAGTCCCAGGGACCCTAGCACAGATACGCAGTATTTT
.	medium-sized	TRBJ2-5	TRBV12-3/TRBV12-4	CASSLITVQETQYF	TGTGCCAGCAGTTTAATTACAGTCCAAGAGACCCAGTACTTC
TRBD2	.	TRBJ2-1	TRBV11-2	CASSAPRLANEQFF	TGTGCCAGCAGCGCTCCCAGACTAGCGAATGAGCAGTTCTTC
.	many	TRBJ2-1	TRBV29-1	CSVARLEGNEQFF	TGCAGCGTGGCTAGACTAGAGGGCAATGAGCAGTTCTTC